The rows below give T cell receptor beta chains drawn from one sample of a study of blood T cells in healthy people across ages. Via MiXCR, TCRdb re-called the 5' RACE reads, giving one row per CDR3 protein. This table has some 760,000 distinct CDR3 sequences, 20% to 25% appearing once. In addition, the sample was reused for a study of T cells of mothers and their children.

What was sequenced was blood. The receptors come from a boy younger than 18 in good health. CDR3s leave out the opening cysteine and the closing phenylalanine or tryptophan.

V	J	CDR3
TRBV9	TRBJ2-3	ASSVGGNRDTQY
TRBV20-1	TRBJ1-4	SASPGTGDFNEKLF
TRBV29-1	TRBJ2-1	SVEGGSGGPYEQF
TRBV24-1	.	ATSDLSREGLGQF
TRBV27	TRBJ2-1	ASRGTDSYNEQF
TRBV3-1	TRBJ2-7	ASSQGGAHEQY
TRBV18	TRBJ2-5	ASSSLGREQETQY
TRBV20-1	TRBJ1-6	SASLLASYNSPLY
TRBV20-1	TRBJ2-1	SADSVAGVPYNEQF
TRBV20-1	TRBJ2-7	SAGQAITLQY
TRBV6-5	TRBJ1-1	ASSLMGYTEAF
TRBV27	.	ASSFESGTQF
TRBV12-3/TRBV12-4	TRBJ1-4	ASSFDEKLF
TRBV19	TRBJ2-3	ASGELAGGSDTQY
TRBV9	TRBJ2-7	ASSVGQGDTYEQY
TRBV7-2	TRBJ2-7	ASSFSVQNPSYEQY
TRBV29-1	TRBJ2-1	SARSGGRNEQF
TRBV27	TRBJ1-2	ASSLRWGEGYGYT
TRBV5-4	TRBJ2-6	ASSLVGARANVLT
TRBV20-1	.	SAKRHEQY
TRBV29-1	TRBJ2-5	SVDWDSQETQY
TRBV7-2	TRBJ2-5	ASSLEEGGTQY
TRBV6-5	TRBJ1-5	ASSFSQPQH
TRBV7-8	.	ASSSTLASGSSYEQY
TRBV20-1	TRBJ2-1	SAKGTAYNEQF
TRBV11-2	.	ASSPFLLRDSGRGNEQF
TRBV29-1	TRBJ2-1	SVVAGEQF
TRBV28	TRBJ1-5	ASSPWDRGGNQPQH
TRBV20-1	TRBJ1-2	SGTGTTRGYT
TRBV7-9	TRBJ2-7	ASSGTGTGIRNEQY
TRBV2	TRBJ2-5	ASTGTGMWTQY
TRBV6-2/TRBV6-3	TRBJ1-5	ASSRQGHNQPQH
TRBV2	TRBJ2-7	ASSGGFVVEQY
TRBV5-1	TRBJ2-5	ASSPGLAYSFEETQY
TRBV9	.	ASSETPGAPSYEQY